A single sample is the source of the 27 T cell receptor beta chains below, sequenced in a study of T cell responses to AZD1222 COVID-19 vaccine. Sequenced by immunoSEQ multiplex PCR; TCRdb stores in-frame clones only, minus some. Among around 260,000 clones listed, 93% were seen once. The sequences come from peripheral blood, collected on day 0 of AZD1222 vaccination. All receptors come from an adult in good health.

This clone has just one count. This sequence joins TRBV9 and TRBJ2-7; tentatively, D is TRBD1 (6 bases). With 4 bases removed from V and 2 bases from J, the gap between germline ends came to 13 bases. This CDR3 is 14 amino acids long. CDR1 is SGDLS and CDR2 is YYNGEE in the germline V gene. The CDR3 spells CASSLSGTTYEQYF. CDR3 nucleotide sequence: TGTGCCAGCAGCTTGTCCGGGACAACCTACGAGCAGTACTTC.

The CDR3 loop is CACLENRGPHEQYF. CDR3 coding DNA: TGTGCCTGTCTAGAAAACAGGGGGCCCCACGAGCAGTACTTC. The chain employs TRBV30 and TRBJ2-7; the match to TRBD1 covers 9 bases. V gave up 6 bases and J gave up 5 bases; unmatched junction bases: 11. The CDR3 is made up of 14 amino acids. Germline V CDR1 and CDR2: GTSNPN, SVGIG (reference sequence).

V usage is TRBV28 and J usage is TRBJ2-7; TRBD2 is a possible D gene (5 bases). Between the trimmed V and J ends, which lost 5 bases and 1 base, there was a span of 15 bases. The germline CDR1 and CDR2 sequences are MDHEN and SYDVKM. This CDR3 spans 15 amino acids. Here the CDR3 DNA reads TGTGCCAGCAGTGCCGGGGTGCCTGGGTCCTACGAGCAGTACTTC. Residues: CASSAGVPGSYEQYF.

The CDR3 bases are TGTGCCAGCAGGGGGACAGGGGGCGAGCAGTACTTC. This translates into CASRGTGGEQYF. This chain links TRBV6-5 with TRBJ2-7, with TRBD1 identical over 11 bases. The length of the CDR3 is 12 residues. Germline V gene lookup returns CDR1 MNHEY and CDR2 SVGAGI. Unmatched junction bases numbered 1, after V lost 6 bases and J lost 6 bases.

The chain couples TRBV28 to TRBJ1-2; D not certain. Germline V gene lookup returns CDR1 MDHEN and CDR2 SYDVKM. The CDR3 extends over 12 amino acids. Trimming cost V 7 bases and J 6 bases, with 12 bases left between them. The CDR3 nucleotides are TGTGCCAGCAAGGATACCAGTCATGGCTACACCTTC. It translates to CASKDTSHGYTF.

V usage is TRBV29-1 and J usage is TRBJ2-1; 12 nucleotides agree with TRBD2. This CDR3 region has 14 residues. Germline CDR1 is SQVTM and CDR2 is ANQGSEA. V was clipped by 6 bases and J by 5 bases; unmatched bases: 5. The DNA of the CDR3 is TGCAGCGTGGCGGGACTAGCGGGTAACAATGAGCAGTTCTTC. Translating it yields CSVAGLAGNNEQFF.

The chain's CDR3 is CASSSAGSYEQYF. DNA of the CDR3: TGTGCCAGCAGTTCGGCAGGTTCCTACGAGCAGTACTTC. This chain uses TRBV21-1 with TRBJ2-7; no check of the table's D call, TRBD1, against the DNA was made. TRBV21-1 is labeled a pseudogene. The CDR3 spans 13 residues.

Here the CDR3 reads CASSPGQVRTPEAFF. DNA of the CDR3: TGTGCCAGCAGCCCGGGACAGGTCAGGACCCCTGAAGCTTTCTTT. The chain is built from TRBV3-1 (or the pseudogene TRBV3-2) and TRBJ1-1; the match to TRBD1 covers 8 bases. This CDR3 contains 15 residues. Germline assignment: CDR1 LGHDT and CDR2 YNNKEL (reference sequence). The junction had 10 bases not matched to a gene; V was cut back by 4 bases and J by 6 bases.

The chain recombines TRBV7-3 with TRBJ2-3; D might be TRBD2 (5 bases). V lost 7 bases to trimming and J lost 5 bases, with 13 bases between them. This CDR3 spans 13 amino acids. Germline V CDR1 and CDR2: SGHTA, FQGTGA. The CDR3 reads CASTVRAGDTQYF. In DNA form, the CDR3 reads TGTGCCAGCACAGTACGGGCGGGAGATACGCAGTATTTT.

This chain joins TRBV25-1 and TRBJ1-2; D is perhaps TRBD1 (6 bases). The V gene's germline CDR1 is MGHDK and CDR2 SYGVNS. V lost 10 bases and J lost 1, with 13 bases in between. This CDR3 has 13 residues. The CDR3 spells CATLSDSNYGYTF. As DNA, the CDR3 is TGTGCCACCCTCTCGGACAGTAACTATGGCTACACCTTC.

The CDR3 is CASVSPVNTEAFF. In DNA, the CDR3 is TGTGCCAGCGTTTCGCCGGTGAACACTGAAGCTTTCTTT. The chain joins TRBV2 to TRBJ1-1; D unresolved. CDR3 length equals 13 residues. V lost 8 bases to trimming and J lost 0 bases, with 10 bases between them. CDR1 and CDR2 from the germline V gene are SNHLY and FYNNEI.

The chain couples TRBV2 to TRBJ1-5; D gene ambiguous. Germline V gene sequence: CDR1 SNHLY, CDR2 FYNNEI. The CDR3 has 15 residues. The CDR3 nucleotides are TGTGCTACCAGCAGTGGGTGGGTGGGCAATCAGCCCCAGCATTTT. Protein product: CATSSGWVGNQPQHF.

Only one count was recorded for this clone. CDR3 sequence reads: CASSDRGNQPQHF. The CDR3 coding sequence is TGTGCCAGCAGCGACAGAGGGAATCAGCCCCAGCATTTT. The rearrangement joins TRBV6-2 or TRBV6-3 to TRBJ1-5, with D maybe TRBD1 (5 bases). Looked up from germline, CDR1 is MNHEY and CDR2 is SVGEGT. The CDR3 length is 13 residues. V shed 6 bases and J shed 4 bases, with 10 bases lying between them.

This chain's CDR3 is CASYQGGVSYEQYF. The CDR3 DNA follows: TGCGCCAGCTACCAGGGAGGGGTGTCCTACGAGCAGTACTTC. The gene calls are TRBV5-1 and TRBJ2-7; the match to TRBD2 covers 7 bases. This CDR3 is 14 amino acids long. Trimming cost V 7 bases and J 1 base; bases outside gene matches: 8. Germline V CDR1 and CDR2: SGHRS, YFSETQ.

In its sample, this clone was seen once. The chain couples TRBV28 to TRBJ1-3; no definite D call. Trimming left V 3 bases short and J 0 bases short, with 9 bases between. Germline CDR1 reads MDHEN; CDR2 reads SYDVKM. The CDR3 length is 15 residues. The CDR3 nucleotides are TGTGCCAGCAGTTTCGGGGTCCTCTCTGGAAACACCATATATTTT. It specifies CASSFGVLSGNTIYF.

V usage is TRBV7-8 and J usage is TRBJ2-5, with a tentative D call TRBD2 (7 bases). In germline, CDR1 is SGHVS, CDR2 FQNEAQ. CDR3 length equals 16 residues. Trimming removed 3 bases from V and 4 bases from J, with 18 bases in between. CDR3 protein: CASSLRGGTLSETQYF. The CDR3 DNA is TGTGCCAGCAGCTTGAGGGGGGGGACCCTATCAGAGACCCAGTACTTC.

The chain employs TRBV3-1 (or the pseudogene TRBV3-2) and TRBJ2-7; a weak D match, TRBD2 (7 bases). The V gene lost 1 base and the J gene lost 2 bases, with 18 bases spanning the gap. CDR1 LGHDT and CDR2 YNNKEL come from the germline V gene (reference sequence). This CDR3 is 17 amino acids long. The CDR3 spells CASSQGGGGHKPYEQYF. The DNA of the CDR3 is TGTGCCAGCAGCCAAGGGGGGGGCGGGCATAAGCCCTACGAGCAGTACTTC.

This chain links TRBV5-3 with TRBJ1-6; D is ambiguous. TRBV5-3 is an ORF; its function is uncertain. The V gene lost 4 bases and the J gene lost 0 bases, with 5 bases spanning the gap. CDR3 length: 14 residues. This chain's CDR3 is CARSPHSYNSPLHF. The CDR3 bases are TGTGCCAGAAGCCCTCACTCCTATAATTCACCCCTCCACTTT.

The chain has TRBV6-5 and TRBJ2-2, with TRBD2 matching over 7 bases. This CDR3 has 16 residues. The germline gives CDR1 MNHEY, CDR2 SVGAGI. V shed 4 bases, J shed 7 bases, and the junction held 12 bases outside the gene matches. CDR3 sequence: CASSSRLAGVIGELFF. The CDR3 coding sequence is TGTGCCAGCAGTTCCCGCCTGGCGGGGGTGATCGGGGAGCTGTTTTTT.

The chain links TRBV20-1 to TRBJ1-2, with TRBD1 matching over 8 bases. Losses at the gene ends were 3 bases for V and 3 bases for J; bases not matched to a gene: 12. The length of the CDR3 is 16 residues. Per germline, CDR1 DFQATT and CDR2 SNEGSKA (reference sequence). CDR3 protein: CSASSLPGGGHYGYTF. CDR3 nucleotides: TGCAGTGCTAGTAGTCTGCCAGGGGGCGGTCACTATGGCTACACCTTC.

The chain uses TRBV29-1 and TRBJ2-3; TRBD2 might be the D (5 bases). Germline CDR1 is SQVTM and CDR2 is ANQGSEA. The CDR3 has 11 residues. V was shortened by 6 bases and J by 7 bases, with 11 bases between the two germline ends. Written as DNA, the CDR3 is TGCAGCGTCCTCGAGGGCCATACGCAGTATTTT. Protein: CSVLEGHTQYF.

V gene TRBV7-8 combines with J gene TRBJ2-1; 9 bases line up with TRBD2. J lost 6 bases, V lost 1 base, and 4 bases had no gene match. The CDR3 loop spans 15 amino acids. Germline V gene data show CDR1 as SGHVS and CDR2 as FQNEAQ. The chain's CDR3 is CASSLGSGGANEQFF. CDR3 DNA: TGTGCCAGCAGCTTAGGTAGCGGGGGAGCCAATGAGCAGTTCTTC.

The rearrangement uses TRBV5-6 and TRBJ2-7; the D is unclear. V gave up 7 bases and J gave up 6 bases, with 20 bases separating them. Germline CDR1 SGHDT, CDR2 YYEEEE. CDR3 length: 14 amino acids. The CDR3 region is CASSSGQVGGEQYF. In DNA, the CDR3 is TGTGCCAGCTCCTCTGGCCAGGTGGGTGGCGAGCAGTACTTC.

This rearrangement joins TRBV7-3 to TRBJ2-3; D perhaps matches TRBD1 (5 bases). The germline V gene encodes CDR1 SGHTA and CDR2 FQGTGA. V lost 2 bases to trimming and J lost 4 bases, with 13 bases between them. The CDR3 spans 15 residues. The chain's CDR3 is CASSLGVRQSDTQYF. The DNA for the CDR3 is TGTGCCAGCAGCTTAGGGGTCCGACAGTCAGATACGCAGTATTTT.

The DNA of the CDR3 is TGTGCCAGCAGCCAAGTAACTGATCAGCCCCAGCATTTT. Translated, it gives CASSQVTDQPQHF. This chain joins TRBV3-1 (or the pseudogene TRBV3-2) and TRBJ1-5; no reliable D call. V gave up 1 base and J gave up 5 bases, with 6 bases separating them. From germline, CDR1 is LGHDT and CDR2 YNNKEL (reference sequence). The CDR3 extends over 13 amino acids.

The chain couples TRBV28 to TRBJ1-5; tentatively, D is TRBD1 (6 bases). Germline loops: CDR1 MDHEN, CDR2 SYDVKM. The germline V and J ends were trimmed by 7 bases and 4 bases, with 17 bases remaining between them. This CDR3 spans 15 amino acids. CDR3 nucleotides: TGTGCCAGCACCCTGGGGGCCAGGGGAAATCAGCCCCAGCATTTT. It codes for CASTLGARGNQPQHF.

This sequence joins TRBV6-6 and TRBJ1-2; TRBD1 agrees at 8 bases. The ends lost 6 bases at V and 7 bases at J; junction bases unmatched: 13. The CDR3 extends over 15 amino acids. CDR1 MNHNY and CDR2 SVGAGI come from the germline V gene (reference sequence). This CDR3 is CASSDRGGEMVGYTF. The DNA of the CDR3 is TGTGCCAGCAGCGACAGGGGAGGGGAAATGGTTGGCTACACCTTC.